These 22 T cell receptor beta chains came from one sample sequenced in a study of molecular identifiers for immune sequencing clone quantification. TCRdb itself ran the PCR reads through MiXCR, one entry per CDR3 protein. The table includes about 640,000 distinct CDR3 sequences, just under 20% detected once. The sample comprised naive CD8+ T cells from blood, with Jurkat cell RNA spiked in. Regarding subset: FACS-sorted CD8+CD4-CCR7+CD45RA+ naive T cells. The receptors come from a human donor in good health. Some libraries in this study had Jurkat cell RNA spiked in.

This clonotype was picked up a small number of times. The rearrangement links TRBV7-9 to TRBJ2-1; D possibly corresponds to TRBD1 (6 bases). Germline CDR1 SEHNR, CDR2 FQNEAQ (reference sequence). CDR3 length equals 15 residues. Trimming took off 4 bases at V and 4 bases at J, with 14 bases between the two ends. CDR3 nucleotide sequence: TGTGCCAGCAGCTCAGGGGTTTCAGATTACAATGAGCAGTTCTTC. It codes for CASSSGVSDYNEQFF.

This clonotype was seen repeatedly, ten times or more. The rearrangement uses TRBV7-2 and TRBJ2-7, with 7 bases lining up with TRBD1. Per the germline V gene, CDR1 is SGHTA and CDR2 is FQGNSA. V lost 1 base to trimming and J lost 4 bases; unmatched junction nucleotides: 10. This CDR3 region has 16 residues. The CDR3 loop is CASSLEFGTAGYEQYF. CDR3 nucleotides: TGTGCCAGCAGCTTAGAGTTCGGGACAGCCGGATACGAGCAGTACTTC.

This clonotype was recorded at least ten times. The chain is built from TRBV4-3 and TRBJ1-5; maybe TRBD1 (5 bases). V was shortened by 0 bases and J by 3 bases, with 12 bases between the two germline ends. Looked up from germline, CDR1 is LGHNA and CDR2 is YSLEER. The CDR3 is 16 amino acids. For the CDR3, the DNA is TGCGCCAGCAGCCAAGATCGAGGGGAAGCCAATCAGCCCCAGCATTTT. Translating gives CASSQDRGEANQPQHF.

In its sample, this clonotype was seen many times. The rearrangement uses TRBV30 and TRBJ1-1; 7 bases align to TRBD1. J gave up 4 bases and V 6 bases, and 11 bases lay outside the gene matches. From germline, CDR1 is GTSNPN and CDR2 SVGIG (reference sequence). This CDR3 has 14 residues. The CDR3 spells CACPTGTSVTEAFF. The DNA for the CDR3 is TGTGCCTGCCCGACAGGGACAAGTGTCACTGAAGCTTTCTTT.

Comment on this clonotype: This may be a read error, as it is one base from a much larger clone. The V and J genes are TRBV7-9 and TRBJ1-1, with D possibly matching TRBD1 (5 bases). V gave up 6 bases and J gave up 5 bases, with 10 bases separating them. Germline CDR1 reads SEHNR; CDR2 reads FQNEAQ (reference sequence). CDR3 length equals 12 residues. CDR3 loop: CASRWGGTEAFF. CDR3 DNA: TGTGCCAGCAGGTGGGGGGGAACTGAAGCTTTCTTT.

This clonotype was seen at least ten times. The chain combines TRBV2 with TRBJ1-1; D might be TRBD1 (5 bases). This CDR3 region has 13 residues. The germline gives CDR1 SNHLY, CDR2 FYNNEI. The V end lost 3 bases, the J end lost 7 bases, and 12 bases lay between the germline ends. The CDR3 bases are TGTGCCAGCAGTGACTTAGACAGAGGTGAAGCTTTCTTT. Translating it yields CASSDLDRGEAFF.

With regard to this clonotype: Given a much more abundant clone one base away, this may be a read error. V gene TRBV7-9 combines with J gene TRBJ2-5; 7 nucleotides align to TRBD1. The CDR3 extends over 15 amino acids. Germline V lookup: CDR1 SEHNR, CDR2 FQNEAQ (reference sequence). The CDR3 DNA reads as TGTGCCAGCAGCTTTTCACAGGGGCTCCAAGAGACCCGGTACTTC. Translation gives CASSFSQGLQETRYF.

With respect to this clonotype: A read error may be the cause here, since a much bigger clone is one base away. The chain carries TRBV4-1 and TRBJ1-2; a possible D gene is TRBD1 (5 bases). CDR3 length: 16 residues. CDR1 is MGHRA and CDR2 is YSYEKL in the germline V gene. CDR3 DNA sequence: TGCGCCAGCAGCCAACTTCCCGCCCCGGGACTGCATGGCTACATCTTC. This encodes CASSQLPAPGLHGYIF.

The sample holds many counts of this clonotype. The rearrangement joins TRBV3-1 to TRBJ2-3, with 7 nucleotides matching TRBD2. The junction had 4 bases not matched to a gene; V was cut back by 1 base and J by 0 bases. The V gene's germline CDR1 is LGHDT and CDR2 YNNKEL (reference sequence). The CDR3 totals 16 residues. The CDR3: CASSQALAPSTDTQYF. DNA of the CDR3: TGTGCCAGCAGCCAAGCACTAGCGCCTAGCACAGATACGCAGTATTTT.

This clonotype was observed a handful of times. The chain recombines TRBV6-2 or TRBV6-3 with TRBJ2-3, with D perhaps matching TRBD2 (5 bases). Germline CDR1 MNHEY, CDR2 SVGEGT. Trimming took off 2 bases at V and 0 bases at J, with 9 bases between the two ends. The CDR3 spans 15 residues. In DNA form, the CDR3 reads TGTGCCAGCAGTTACCTGGGAGATAGCACAGATACGCAGTATTTT. It codes for CASSYLGDSTDTQYF.

This clonotype was detected ten times or more. The rearrangement uses TRBV27 and TRBJ2-7, with D possibly called TRBD1 or TRBD2 (5 bases each). The CDR3 totals 12 residues. V was cut by 6 bases and J by 6 bases, with 12 bases left in between. Germline CDR1 MNHEY, CDR2 SMNVEV (reference sequence). CDR3 protein: CASRGVRSEQYF. Here the CDR3 DNA reads TGTGCCAGCAGGGGGGTCCGGTCCGAGCAGTACTTC.

This clonotype was counted at least ten times. The rearrangement uses TRBV6-2 or TRBV6-3 and TRBJ1-3; D perhaps matches TRBD1 (6 bases). V gave up 7 bases and J gave up 4 bases, with 20 bases separating them. The germline gives CDR1 MNHEY, CDR2 SVGEGT. CDR3 length: 16 amino acids. The chain's CDR3 is CASKTYSGTRGNTIYF. CDR3 sequence (DNA): TGTGCCAGCAAGACCTACTCCGGGACACGAGGAAACACCATATATTTT.

This clonotype showed up many times. The gene calls are TRBV5-1 and TRBJ1-1; 9 bases are a match to TRBD1. Germline CDR1 is SGHRS and CDR2 is YFSETQ. The CDR3 has 20 amino acids. V lost 2 bases to trimming and J lost 0 bases; unmatched junction nucleotides: 17. The CDR3 protein is CASSFFRDSTGTGMNTEAFF. The DNA of the CDR3 is TGCGCCAGCAGCTTTTTCCGTGACTCTACCGGGACAGGGATGAACACTGAAGCTTTCTTT.

This clonotype was detected ten times or more. V usage is TRBV19 and J usage is TRBJ2-1; D ambiguous. The germline V gene encodes CDR1 LNHDA and CDR2 SQIVND (reference sequence). This CDR3 has 13 residues. Trimming cost V 3 bases and J 2 bases, with 5 bases left between them. The CDR3 DNA reads TGTGCCAGTAGTATGCCCCCCTACAATGAGCAGTTCTTC. It encodes CASSMPPYNEQFF.

This chain connects TRBV19 to TRBJ2-7; 10 positions match TRBD2. The CDR3 sequence is 15 residues long. Trimming removed 3 bases from V and 5 bases from J; junction bases left unmatched: 7. Germline CDR1 LNHDA, CDR2 SQIVND (reference sequence). This CDR3 reads CASSMGSSGSDEQYF. CDR3 sequence (DNA): TGTGCCAGTAGTATGGGGTCTAGCGGGAGTGACGAGCAGTACTTC.

This clonotype was observed at least ten times. V and J are TRBV6-5 and TRBJ2-3; no firm D call. The CDR3 totals 12 residues. Trimming left V 0 bases short and J 8 bases short, with 6 bases between. Germline CDR1 MNHEY, CDR2 SVGAGI. The CDR3 sequence is CASSYSMGTQYF. The CDR3 nucleotides read TGTGCCAGCAGTTACTCTATGGGTACGCAGTATTTT.

This clonotype was counted between two and nine times. This chain uses TRBV30 with TRBJ2-7; D is unresolved. From germline, CDR1 is GTSNPN and CDR2 SVGIG (reference sequence). The CDR3 covers 12 residues. V gave up 2 bases and J gave up 2 bases, with 7 bases separating them. The CDR3 DNA sequence: TGTGCCTGGAGTAGCAGGCCCTACGAGCAGTACTTC. Its protein product is CAWSSRPYEQYF.

This clonotype was seen at least ten times. The chain joins TRBV10-3 to TRBJ2-3; the match to TRBD2 covers 8 bases. The CDR3 is 17 residues long. Germline CDR1 ENHRY, CDR2 SYGVKD. After removal of 0 bases from V and 1 base from J, the junction contained 6 bases not matched to a gene. The CDR3 DNA reads as TGTGCCATCAGTGAGTCGGGAGAACTAGCGGGCACAGATACGCAGTATTTT. It codes for CAISESGELAGTDTQYF.

A remark on this clonotype: A read error may be the cause here, since a much bigger clone is one base away. The V gene is TRBV18, the J gene TRBJ1-1; unclear D gene. Germline V CDR1 and CDR2: KGHSH, LQKENI. Trimming removed 3 bases from V and 4 bases from J, with 6 bases in between. This CDR3 is 12 amino acids long. The CDR3, as DNA: TGTGCCAGCTCACCCACGTCCACTGAAGCTTTCTTT. Translated, it gives CASSPTSTEAFF.

This clonotype was detected many times. CDR3 bases: TGTGCCAGCAGTGGGTCGGGACAGGGGATAACAGATACGCAGTATTTT. It specifies CASSGSGQGITDTQYF. The rearrangement joins TRBV27 to TRBJ2-3; 10 bases align to TRBD1. Germline CDR1 is MNHEY and CDR2 is SMNVEV (reference sequence). The V and J ends lost 5 bases and 3 bases, in that order; junction bases with no gene match: 8. The CDR3 is 16 amino acids.

The table lists this clonotype with many counts. The chain carries TRBV19 and TRBJ1-2; unclear D gene. This CDR3 has 13 residues. Germline values: CDR1 LNHDA, CDR2 SQIVND (reference sequence). Trimming stripped 4 bases from V and 4 bases from J, with 10 bases between. CDR3 loop: CASSTRWSYGYTF. DNA for the CDR3: TGTGCCAGTAGTACTCGATGGAGCTATGGCTACACCTTC. Filled out from reference TRBV19 and TRBJ1-2, the complete variable domain reads DGGITQSPKYLFRKEGQNVTLSCEQNLNHDAMYWYRQDPGQGLRLIYYSQIVNDFQKGDIAEGYSVSREKKESFPLTVTSAQKNPTAFYLCASSTRWSYGYTFGSGTRLTVV.

This clonotype has ten or more counts. J is TRBJ1-6 and V is TRBV9; D is undetermined. The CDR3 runs to 15 residues. The V end lost 4 bases, the J end lost 1 base, and 9 bases lay between the germline ends. The germline V gene encodes CDR1 SGDLS and CDR2 YYNGEE. CDR3 in amino acids: CASSSPTSYNSPLHF. The CDR3 nucleotides read TGTGCCAGCAGCTCCCCAACATCCTATAATTCACCCCTCCACTTT.